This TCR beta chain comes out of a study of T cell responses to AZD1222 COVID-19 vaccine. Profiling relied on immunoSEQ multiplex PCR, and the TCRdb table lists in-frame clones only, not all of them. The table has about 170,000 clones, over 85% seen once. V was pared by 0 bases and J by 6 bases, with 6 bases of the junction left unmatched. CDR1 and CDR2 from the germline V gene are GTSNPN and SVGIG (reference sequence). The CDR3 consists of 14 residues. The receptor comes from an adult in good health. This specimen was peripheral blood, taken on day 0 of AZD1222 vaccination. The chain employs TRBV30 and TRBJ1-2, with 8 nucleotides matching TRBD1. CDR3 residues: CAWSVLGQGNGYTF. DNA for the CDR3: TGTGCCTGGAGTGTACTAGGACAGGGTAATGGCTACACCTTC.